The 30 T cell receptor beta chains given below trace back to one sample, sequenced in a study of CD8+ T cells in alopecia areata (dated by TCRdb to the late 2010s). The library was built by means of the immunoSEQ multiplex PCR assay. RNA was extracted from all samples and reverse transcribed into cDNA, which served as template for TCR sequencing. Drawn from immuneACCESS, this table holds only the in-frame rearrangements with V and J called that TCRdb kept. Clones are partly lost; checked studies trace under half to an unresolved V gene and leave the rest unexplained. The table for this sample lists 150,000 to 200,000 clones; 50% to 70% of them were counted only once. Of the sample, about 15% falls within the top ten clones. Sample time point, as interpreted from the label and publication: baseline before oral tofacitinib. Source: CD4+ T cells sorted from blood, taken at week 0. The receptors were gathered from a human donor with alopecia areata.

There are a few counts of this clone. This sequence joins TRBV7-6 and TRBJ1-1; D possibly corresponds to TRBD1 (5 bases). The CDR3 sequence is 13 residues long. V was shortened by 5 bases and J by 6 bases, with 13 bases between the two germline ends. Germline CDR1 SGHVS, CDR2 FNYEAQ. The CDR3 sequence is CASSQGPWAEAFF. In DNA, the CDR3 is TGTGCCAGCAGCCAGGGACCATGGGCTGAAGCTTTCTTT.

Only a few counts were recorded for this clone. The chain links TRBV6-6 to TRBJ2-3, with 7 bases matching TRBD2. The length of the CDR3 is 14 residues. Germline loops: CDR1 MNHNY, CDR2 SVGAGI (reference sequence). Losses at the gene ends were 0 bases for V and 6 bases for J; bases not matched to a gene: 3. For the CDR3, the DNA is TGTGCCAGCAGTTACTCCCGGGGGGACGATACGCAGTATTTT. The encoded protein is CASSYSRGDDTQYF.

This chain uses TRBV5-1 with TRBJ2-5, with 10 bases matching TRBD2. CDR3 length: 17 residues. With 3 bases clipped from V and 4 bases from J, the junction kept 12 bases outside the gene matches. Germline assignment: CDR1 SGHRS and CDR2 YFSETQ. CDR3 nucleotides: TGCGCCAGCAGCTCCTCCCTAGCGGGGGCCCTCCCAGAGACCCAGTACTTC. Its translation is CASSSSLAGALPETQYF.

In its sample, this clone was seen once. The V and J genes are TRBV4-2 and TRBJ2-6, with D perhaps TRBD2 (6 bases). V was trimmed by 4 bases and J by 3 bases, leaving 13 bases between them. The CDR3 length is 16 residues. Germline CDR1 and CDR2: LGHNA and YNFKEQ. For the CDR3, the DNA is TGTGCCAGCAGCCCGCTTTTGGGGGGTGGGGCCAACGTCCTGACTTTC. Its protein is CASSPLLGGGANVLTF.

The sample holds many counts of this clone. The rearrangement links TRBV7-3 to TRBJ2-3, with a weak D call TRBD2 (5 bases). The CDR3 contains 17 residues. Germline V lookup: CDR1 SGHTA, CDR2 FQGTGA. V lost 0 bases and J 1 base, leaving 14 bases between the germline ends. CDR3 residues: CASSLTWWRVGTDTQYF. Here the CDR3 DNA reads TGTGCCAGCAGCTTAACGTGGTGGCGGGTGGGCACAGATACGCAGTATTTT.

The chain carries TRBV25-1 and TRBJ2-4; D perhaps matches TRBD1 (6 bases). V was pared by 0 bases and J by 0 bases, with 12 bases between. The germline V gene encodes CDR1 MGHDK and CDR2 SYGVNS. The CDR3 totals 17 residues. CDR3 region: CASSEYGTPLAKNIQYF. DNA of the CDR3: TGTGCCAGCAGTGAATATGGGACACCCCTAGCCAAAAACATTCAGTACTTC.

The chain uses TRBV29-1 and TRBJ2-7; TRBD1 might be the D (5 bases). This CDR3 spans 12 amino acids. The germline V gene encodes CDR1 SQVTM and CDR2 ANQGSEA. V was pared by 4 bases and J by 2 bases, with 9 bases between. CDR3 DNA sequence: TGCAGCGTTGGTAGGGGTGCCTACGAGCAGTACTTC. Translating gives CSVGRGAYEQYF.

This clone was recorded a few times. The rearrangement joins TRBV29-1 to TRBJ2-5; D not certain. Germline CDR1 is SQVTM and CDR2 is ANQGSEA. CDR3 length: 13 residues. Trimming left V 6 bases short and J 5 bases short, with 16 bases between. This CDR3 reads CSVSQGRLETQYF. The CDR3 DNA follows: TGCAGCGTCTCCCAAGGCCGGTTGGAGACCCAGTACTTC.

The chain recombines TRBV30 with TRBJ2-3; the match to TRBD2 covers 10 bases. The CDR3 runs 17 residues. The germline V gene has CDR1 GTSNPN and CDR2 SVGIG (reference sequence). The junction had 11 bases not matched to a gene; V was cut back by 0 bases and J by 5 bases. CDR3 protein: CAWSVRRTSGVVDTQYF. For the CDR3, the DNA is TGTGCCTGGAGTGTACGTCGAACTAGCGGGGTTGTAGATACGCAGTATTTT.

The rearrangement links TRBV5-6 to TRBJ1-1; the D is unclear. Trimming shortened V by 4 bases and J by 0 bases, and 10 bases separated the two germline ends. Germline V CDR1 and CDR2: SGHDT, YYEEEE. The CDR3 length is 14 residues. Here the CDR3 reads CASSPKGLNTEAFF. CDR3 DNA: TGTGCCAGCAGCCCCAAGGGATTGAACACTGAAGCTTTCTTT.

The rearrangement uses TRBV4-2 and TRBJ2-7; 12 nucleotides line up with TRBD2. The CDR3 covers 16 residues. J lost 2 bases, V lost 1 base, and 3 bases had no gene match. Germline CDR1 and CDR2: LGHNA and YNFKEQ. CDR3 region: CASSQVSSGGAYEQYF. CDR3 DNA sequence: TGTGCCAGCAGCCAAGTGTCTAGCGGGGGGGCCTACGAGCAGTACTTC.

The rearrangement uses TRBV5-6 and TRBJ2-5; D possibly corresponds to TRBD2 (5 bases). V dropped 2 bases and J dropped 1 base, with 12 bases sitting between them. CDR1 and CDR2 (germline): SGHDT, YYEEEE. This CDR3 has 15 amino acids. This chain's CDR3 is CASSFLIAPQETQYF. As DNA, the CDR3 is TGTGCCAGCAGCTTCCTTATAGCGCCCCAAGAGACCCAGTACTTC.

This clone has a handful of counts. CDR3 nucleotide sequence: TGCGCCAGCAGCCAATCACCGTCGGCCTCTGGGGCCAACGTCCTGACTTTC. Amino acid sequence: CASSQSPSASGANVLTF. This chain connects TRBV4-1 to TRBJ2-6; D not resolved. V lost 2 bases and J lost 0, with 11 bases in between. The CDR3 loop spans 17 amino acids. Per germline, CDR1 MGHRA and CDR2 YSYEKL.

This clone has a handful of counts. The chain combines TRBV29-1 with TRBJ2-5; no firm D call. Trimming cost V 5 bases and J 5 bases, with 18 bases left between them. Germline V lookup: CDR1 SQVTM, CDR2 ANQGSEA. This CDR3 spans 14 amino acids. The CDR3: CSVRGRRSWETQYF. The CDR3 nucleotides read TGCAGCGTTAGAGGACGGAGATCATGGGAGACCCAGTACTTC.

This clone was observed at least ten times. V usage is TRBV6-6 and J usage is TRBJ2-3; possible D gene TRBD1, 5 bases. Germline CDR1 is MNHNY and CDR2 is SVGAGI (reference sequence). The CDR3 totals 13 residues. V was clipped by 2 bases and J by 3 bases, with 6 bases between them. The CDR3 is CASSYTGTDTQYF. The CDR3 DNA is TGTGCCAGCAGTTACACAGGAACAGATACGCAGTATTTT.

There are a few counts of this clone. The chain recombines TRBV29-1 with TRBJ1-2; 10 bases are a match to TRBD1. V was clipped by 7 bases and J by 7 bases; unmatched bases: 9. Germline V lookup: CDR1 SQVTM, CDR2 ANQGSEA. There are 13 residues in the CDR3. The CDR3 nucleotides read TGCAGCGACGACAGGGGGCAAGGGGGTGGCTACACCTTC. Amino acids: CSDDRGQGGGYTF.

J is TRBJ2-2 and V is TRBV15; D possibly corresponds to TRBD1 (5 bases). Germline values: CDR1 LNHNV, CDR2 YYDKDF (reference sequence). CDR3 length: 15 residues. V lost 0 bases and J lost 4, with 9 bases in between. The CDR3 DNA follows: TGTGCCACCAGCAGAGATACCAGGGTCACCGGGGAGCTGTTTTTT. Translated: CATSRDTRVTGELFF.

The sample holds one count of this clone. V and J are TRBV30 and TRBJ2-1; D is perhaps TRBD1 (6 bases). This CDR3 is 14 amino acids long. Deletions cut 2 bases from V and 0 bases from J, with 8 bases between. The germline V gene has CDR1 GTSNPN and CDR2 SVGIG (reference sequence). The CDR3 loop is CAWSRDNSYNEQFF. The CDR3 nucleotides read TGTGCCTGGAGTAGGGACAACTCCTACAATGAGCAGTTCTTC.

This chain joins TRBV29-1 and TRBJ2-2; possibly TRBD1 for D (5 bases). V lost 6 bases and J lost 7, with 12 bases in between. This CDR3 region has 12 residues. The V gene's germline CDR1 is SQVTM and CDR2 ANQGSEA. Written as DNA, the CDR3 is TGCAGCGTCGGCAGGGCTGGCGGGGAGCTGTTTTTT. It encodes CSVGRAGGELFF.

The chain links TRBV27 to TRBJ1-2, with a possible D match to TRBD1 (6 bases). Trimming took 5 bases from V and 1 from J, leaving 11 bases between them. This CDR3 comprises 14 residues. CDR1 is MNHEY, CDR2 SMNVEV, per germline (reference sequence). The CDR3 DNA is TGTGCCAGCAGTCCAAAGGACAGTAACTATGGCTACACCTTC. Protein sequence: CASSPKDSNYGYTF.

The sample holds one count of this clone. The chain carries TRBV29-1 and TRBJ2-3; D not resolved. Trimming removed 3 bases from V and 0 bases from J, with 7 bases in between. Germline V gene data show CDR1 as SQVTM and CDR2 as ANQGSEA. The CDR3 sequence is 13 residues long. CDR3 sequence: CSVDVVSTDTQYF. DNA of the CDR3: TGCAGCGTTGACGTGGTGAGCACAGATACGCAGTATTTT.

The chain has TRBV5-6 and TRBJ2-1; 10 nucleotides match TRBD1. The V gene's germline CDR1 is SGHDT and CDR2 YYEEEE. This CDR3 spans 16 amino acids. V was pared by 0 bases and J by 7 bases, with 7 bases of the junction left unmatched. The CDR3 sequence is CASSLGVGQGTNEQFF. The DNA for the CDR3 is TGTGCCAGCAGCTTGGGAGTGGGACAGGGGACGAATGAGCAGTTCTTC.

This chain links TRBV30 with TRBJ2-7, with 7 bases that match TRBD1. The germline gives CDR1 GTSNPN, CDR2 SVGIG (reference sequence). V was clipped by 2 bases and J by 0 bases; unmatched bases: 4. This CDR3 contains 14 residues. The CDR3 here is CAWSQGGTSYEQYF. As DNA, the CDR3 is TGTGCCTGGAGTCAAGGGGGCACCTCCTACGAGCAGTACTTC.

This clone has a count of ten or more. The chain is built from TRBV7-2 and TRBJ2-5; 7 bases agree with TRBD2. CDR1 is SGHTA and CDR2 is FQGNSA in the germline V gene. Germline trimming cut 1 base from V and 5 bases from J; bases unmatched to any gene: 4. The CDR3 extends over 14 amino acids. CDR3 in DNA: TGTGCCAGCAGCTTAGAAGCGGGGAGGGAGACCCAGTACTTC. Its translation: CASSLEAGRETQYF.

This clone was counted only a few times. In DNA, the CDR3 is TGTGCCAGCAGCTCGGTCCGGGGGGAAAAACTGTTTTTT. Amino acid sequence: CASSSVRGEKLFF. V gene TRBV13 combines with J gene TRBJ1-4; tentatively, D is TRBD1 (5 bases). V was trimmed by 4 bases and J by 8 bases, leaving 11 bases between them. Germline CDR1 PRHDT, CDR2 FYEKMQ (reference sequence). The CDR3 covers 13 residues.

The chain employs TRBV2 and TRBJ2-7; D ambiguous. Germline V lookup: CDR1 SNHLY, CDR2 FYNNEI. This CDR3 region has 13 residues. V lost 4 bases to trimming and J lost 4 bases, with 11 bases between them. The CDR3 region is CASSVRQAYEQYF. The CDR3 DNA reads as TGTGCCAGCAGTGTTAGACAAGCGTACGAGCAGTACTTC.

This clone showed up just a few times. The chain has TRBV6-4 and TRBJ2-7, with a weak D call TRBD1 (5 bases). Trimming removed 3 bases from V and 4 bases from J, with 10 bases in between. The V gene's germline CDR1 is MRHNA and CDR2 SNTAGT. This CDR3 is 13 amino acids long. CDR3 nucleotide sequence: TGTGCCAGCAGTGAGCGACAGTTATACGAGCAGTACTTC. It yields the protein CASSERQLYEQYF.

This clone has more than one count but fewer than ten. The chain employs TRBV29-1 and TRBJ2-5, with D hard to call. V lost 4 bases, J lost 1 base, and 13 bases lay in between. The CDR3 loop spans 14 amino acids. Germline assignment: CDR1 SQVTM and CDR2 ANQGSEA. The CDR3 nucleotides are TGCAGCGTTGCCTCTTATAGGGTCCAAGAGACCCAGTACTTC. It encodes CSVASYRVQETQYF.

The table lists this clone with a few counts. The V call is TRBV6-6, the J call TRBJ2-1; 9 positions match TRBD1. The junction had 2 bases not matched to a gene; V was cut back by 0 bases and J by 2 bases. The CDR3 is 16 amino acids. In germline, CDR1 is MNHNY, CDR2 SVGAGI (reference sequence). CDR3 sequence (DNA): TGTGCCAGCAGTTACTCGGGACAGGGTACCTACAATGAGCAGTTCTTC. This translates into CASSYSGQGTYNEQFF.

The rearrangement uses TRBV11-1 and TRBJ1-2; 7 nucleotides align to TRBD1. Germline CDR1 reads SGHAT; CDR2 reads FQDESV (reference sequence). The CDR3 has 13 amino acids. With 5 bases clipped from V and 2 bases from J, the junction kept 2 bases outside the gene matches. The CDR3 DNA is TGTGCCAGCAGCCTACAGGGGAACTATGGCTACACCTTC. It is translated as CASSLQGNYGYTF.